The sample holds a few counts of the clone carrying this T cell receptor beta chain. In the authors' methods: Estimates of nucleated cell counts were drawn from the amplification of reference gene primers. Sequencing was performed with immunoSEQ multiplex PCR; in TCRdb, only in-frame clones are kept and a portion is missing. V and J calls and clone size follow that table, whereas D and trimming were derived from the DNA. The sample includes roughly 220,000 clones, approximately 86% seen only once; the top ten take 3% to 3.5%. V trimming: 5 bases; J trimming: 2 bases; junction bases outside the gene matches: 8. CDR3 length: 15 amino acids. Germline V gives CDR1 SGHTA, CDR2 FQGNSA. The data derive from a study of blood T cell repertoires in COVID-19. In the study overall: COVID-19 samples from acute and convalescent phases originated in the United States, Italy and Spain. PBMCs, B-cell-depleted T cells, or T cells were the source of the cDNA or gDNA that made up the material.

The rearrangement links TRBV7-2 to TRBJ2-7; the match to TRBD1 covers 8 bases. The sequenced sample consisted of peripheral blood. This TCR derives from a man aged 55 to 70 with acute or convalescent COVID-19. The CDR3 region has the DNA TGTGCCAGCAGCCCTACCGGGACAGGCACCTACGAGCAGTACTTC. Translated, it gives CASSPTGTGTYEQYF.